The 13 T cell receptor beta chains reported below all come from one sample, sequenced in a study of control samples from healthy donors and cancer patients. Sequenced by immunoSEQ multiplex PCR; TCRdb stores in-frame clones only, minus some. The sample holds 100,000 to 150,000 clones; about 90% are singletons and the top ten take roughly 2%. Sequencing was performed on blood. These receptors were obtained from a man aged 18 to 30 in good health.

The sample holds one count of this clone. The V gene is TRBV11-3, the J gene TRBJ2-1; TRBD2 is a possible D gene (5 bases). Germline-derived CDR1 and CDR2 are SGHNT and YENEEA. The CDR3 loop spans 17 amino acids. Trimming removed 2 bases at V and 5 bases at J, with 19 bases between. The CDR3 bases are TGTGCCAGCAGCTTATTTGCCGGGCTAGCTGGACACAATGAGCAGTTCTTC. This translates into CASSLFAGLAGHNEQFF.

This clone has only a few counts. The gene calls are TRBV3-1 (or the pseudogene TRBV3-2) and TRBJ1-5; tentatively, D is TRBD1 (5 bases). The CDR3 covers 13 residues. V was cut by 4 bases and J by 5 bases, with 9 bases left in between. Germline CDR1 and CDR2: LGHDT and YNNKEL (reference sequence). In DNA form, the CDR3 reads TGTGCCAGCAGCCCCAGGGAGGATCAGCCCCAGCATTTT. It codes for CASSPREDQPQHF.

This clone has just a few counts. The rearrangement joins TRBV20-1 to TRBJ2-1; D is ambiguous. The germline V gene encodes CDR1 DFQATT and CDR2 SNEGSKA (reference sequence). The CDR3 consists of 12 residues. Trimming removed 3 bases at V and 1 base at J, with 4 bases between. The CDR3 reads CSASQSYNEQFF. The CDR3 bases are TGCAGTGCTAGTCAGTCCTACAATGAGCAGTTCTTC.

The rearrangement links TRBV10-3 to TRBJ2-2; possibly TRBD2 for D (6 bases). Trimming removed 6 bases at V and 1 base at J, with 9 bases between. Germline V gene lookup returns CDR1 ENHRY and CDR2 SYGVKD. CDR3 length equals 14 residues. As DNA, the CDR3 is TGTGCCATCAGCGTTAGCGGGAACACCGGGGAGCTGTTTTTT. This translates into CAISVSGNTGELFF.

The chain couples TRBV5-4 to TRBJ2-7, with TRBD2 identical over 12 bases. The CDR3 extends over 15 amino acids. Germline V gene sequence: CDR1 SGHNT, CDR2 YYREEE (reference sequence). The trim removed 4 bases at V and 5 bases at J, leaving 7 bases unmatched. DNA of the CDR3: TGTGCCAGCAGCCTGACTAGCGGGAGTCATGACGAGCAGTACTTC. Translated, it gives CASSLTSGSHDEQYF.

The genes are TRBV30 and TRBJ2-5; 9 positions match TRBD2. Trimming cost V 4 bases and J 1 base; bases outside gene matches: 7. CDR1 GTSNPN and CDR2 SVGIG come from the germline V gene (reference sequence). The CDR3 sequence is 15 residues long. In DNA, the CDR3 is TGTGCCTGGAAGGAAAGCGGGAGGTTCCAAGAGACCCAGTACTTC. Translation: CAWKESGRFQETQYF.

This chain connects TRBV24-1 to TRBJ2-5; D gene ambiguous. Germline loops: CDR1 KGHDR, CDR2 SFDVKD. The ends were cut back, 3 bases at V and 5 bases at J, with 12 bases in the middle. The length of the CDR3 is 14 residues. CDR3 DNA: TGTGCCACCAGTGATCAAAGTTGGGCTGAGACCCAGTACTTC. It is translated as CATSDQSWAETQYF.

The V and J genes are TRBV19 and TRBJ1-2; no firm D call. Germline V gene sequence: CDR1 LNHDA, CDR2 SQIVND (reference sequence). Trimming took 0 bases from V and 4 from J, leaving 9 bases between them. The CDR3 totals 14 residues. The CDR3 reads CASSIDTTAYGYTF. Written as DNA, the CDR3 is TGTGCCAGTAGTATAGATACAACAGCCTATGGCTACACCTTC.

The rearrangement links TRBV13 to TRBJ1-2; 7 bases line up with TRBD1. The CDR3 covers 14 residues. Germline lookup yields CDR1 PRHDT and CDR2 FYEKMQ (reference sequence). After removal of 7 bases from V and 3 bases from J, the junction contained 8 bases not matched to a gene. CDR3 amino acids: CASTATQGDYGYTF. CDR3 DNA: TGTGCCAGCACCGCGACTCAGGGGGACTATGGCTACACCTTC.

The rearrangement uses TRBV30 and TRBJ1-1; no clear D. Trimming shortened V by 0 bases and J by 7 bases, and 6 bases separated the two germline ends. Germline V CDR1 and CDR2: GTSNPN, SVGIG (reference sequence). This CDR3 is 11 amino acids long. CDR3 sequence: CAWSVRGEAFF. CDR3 coding DNA: TGTGCCTGGAGTGTACGCGGTGAAGCTTTCTTT.

V gene TRBV19 combines with J gene TRBJ2-4; 15 bases are shared with TRBD2. The ends lost 3 bases at V and 6 bases at J; junction bases unmatched: 6. CDR1 is LNHDA, CDR2 SQIVND, per germline (reference sequence). The CDR3 totals 17 residues. CDR3 sequence reads: CASSMGLAGGVGNIQYF. CDR3 nucleotides: TGTGCCAGTAGTATGGGACTAGCGGGAGGAGTCGGAAACATTCAGTACTTC. The full variable domain, rest sourced from reference TRBV19 and TRBJ2-4, is DGGITQSPKYLFRKEGQNVTLSCEQNLNHDAMYWYRQDPGQGLRLIYYSQIVNDFQKGDIAEGYSVSREKKESFPLTVTSAQKNPTAFYLCASSMGLAGGVGNIQYFGAGTRLSVL.

The chain combines TRBV2 with TRBJ2-7; D possibly corresponds to TRBD1 (6 bases). This CDR3 region has 14 residues. Germline V CDR1 and CDR2: SNHLY, FYNNEI. The V end was cut by 8 bases, the J end by 3 bases, with 17 bases between. The CDR3 DNA is TGTGCCAGCCGTACAGGGATCGTTAGCTACGAGCAGTACTTC. This translates into CASRTGIVSYEQYF. The complete variable domain, with remaining parts taken from reference TRBV2 and TRBJ2-7, reads EPEVTQTPSHQVTQMGQEVILRCVPISNHLYFYWYRQILGQKVEFLVSFYNNEISEKSEIFDDQFSVERPDGSNFTLKIRSTKLEDSAMYFCASRTGIVSYEQYFGPGTRLTVT.

V usage is TRBV7-3 and J usage is TRBJ1-1, with D perhaps matching TRBD1 (6 bases). The CDR3 extends over 17 amino acids. The V gene lost 2 bases and the J gene lost 1 base, with 17 bases spanning the gap. CDR1 and CDR2 from the germline V gene are SGHTA and FQGTGA. CDR3 nucleotide sequence: TGTGCCAGCAGCTTATCCCGTCCGGGACATCCGAACACTGAAGCTTTCTTT. It specifies CASSLSRPGHPNTEAFF.